This TCR beta chain was sequenced in a study of T cell clones after liver transplantation. Generated by immunoSEQ multiplex PCR, the TCRdb table keeps only in-frame clones and is missing some. The sample shows about 20,000 clones, nearly 80% of them seen only once. The TCR comes from a human patient who received a liver transplant. A share of the T cells may be of graft donor origin. The input for sequencing was CD8+ T cells from blood, taken about 56 months after liver transplant.

The CDR3 bases are TGTGCCAGCAGCTTGTCCGGGCCGAGCTCCTACAATGAGCAGTTCTTC. Its protein is CASSLSGPSSYNEQFF. This chain joins TRBV7-9 and TRBJ2-1; no reliable D call. This CDR3 is 16 amino acids long. CDR1 and CDR2 from the germline V gene are SEHNR and FQNEAQ (reference sequence). V was clipped by 3 bases and J by 0 bases, with 12 bases between them.